The TCR beta chain under discussion was sequenced for a study of Graves' ophthalmopathy and Graves' hyperthyroidism. Study-wide context: Peripheral blood was gathered at the point of initial diagnosis, before any treatment started. Study conclusions and caveats: A 13-signature model separated ophthalmopathy from stable hyperthyroidism, almost 90% sensitivity, roughly 80% specificity. Most thyroid clonotypes expanded beyond 0.001 frequency were also found in blood.

The study amplified TCR beta CDR3 regions using RNA transcripts. Scientists carried out first-round RT-PCR using HTBI primers and then a second-round multiplex PCR. TCRdb passed the multiplex PCR reads through MiXCR, listing each CDR3 protein once. The table includes 740,000 or so distinct CDR3 sequences, around 40% detected once. Concerning this clonotype: The antigen is undetermined. As the CDR3 is not closed by the conserved phenylalanine or tryptophan, this likely results from a read error.

Ophthalmopathy in the donors was of moderate-to-severe activity, with CAS ≥3, NOSPECS ≥4 and duration under 3 months. The germline V and J ends were trimmed by 5 bases and 1 base, with 9 bases remaining between them. Germline CDR1 MGHDK, CDR2 SYGVNS. The CDR3 is 14 amino acids. V usage is TRBV25-1 and J usage is TRBJ1-5; no firm D call. The sample taken for sequencing was peripheral blood. The source of this sequence is an adult man with Graves' ophthalmopathy. The CDR3 protein is CASSFPGSNQPQHV. The CDR3 DNA follows: TGTGCCAGCAGTTTTCCAGGCAGCAATCAGCCCCAGCATGTT.